This T cell receptor (beta chain) originates from a study of T-cell reconstitution after alpha-beta-depleted transplantation in children. Study-level points and caveats: Two months or so post-transplant, alpha-beta T cells reportedly derived from several hundred expanded graft clones.

Unique molecular identifiers were incorporated during preparation of the TCRbeta library. TCRdb re-derived calls from the PCR reads in MiXCR, one entry per CDR3 protein. The table shows more than 400,000 distinct CDR3 sequences, with around two fifths occurring only once. Concerning this clonotype: Its antigen is as yet unknown.

The material was PBMCs, obtained before TCRalphabeta/CD19-depleted stem cell transplant. The sequence was collected from a girl aged 2 to 9 with aplastic anemia, due to receive a stem cell transplant.

In DNA form, the CDR3 reads TGCAGTGCTGCCAACTCCTACGAGCAGTACTTC. This encodes CSAANSYEQYF. The chain recombines TRBV20-1 with TRBJ2-7; D unresolved. The germline V gene has CDR1 DFQATT and CDR2 SNEGSKA (reference sequence). The CDR3 is 11 residues long. V was cut by 5 bases and J by 0 bases, with 5 bases left in between.